The source of this T cell receptor (beta chain) is a study of T cells in Graves' hyperthyroidism and ophthalmopathy. Study conclusions and caveats: The majority of expanded thyroid clonotypes above 0.001 also appeared in blood.

Researchers defined stable Graves' hyperthyroidism as no ophthalmopathy progression within 18 months. Researchers amplified the TCR beta CDR3 regions from RNA transcripts. First-round RT-PCR of the TCR CDR3 relied on the HTBI primer set. In TCRdb, the multiplex PCR reads were re-called with MiXCR into one record per CDR3 protein. The sample lists over 450,000 distinct CDR3 sequences, approximately 15% occurring once. In regard to this clonotype: Its antigen is as yet unknown.

This receptor was identified in a woman aged 18-35 years with Graves' hyperthyroidism. Sequenced sample: blood.

This CDR3 reads CASRKQGMGHNEQFF. DNA for the CDR3: TGTGCCAGTAGGAAACAGGGCATGGGTCACAATGAGCAGTTCTTC. This chain uses TRBV19 with TRBJ2-1, with a tentative D call TRBD1 (6 bases). Trimming removed 6 bases from V and 5 bases from J, with 17 bases in between. Germline CDR1 and CDR2: LNHDA and SQIVND (reference sequence). The CDR3 length is 15 residues.